Here is one T cell receptor (beta chain) with its context. The data belong to a study of response to subunit inactivated influenza vaccine. TCRdb re-called the RT-PCR reads with MiXCR, one entry per CDR3 protein. The sample holds some 550,000 distinct CDR3 sequences, roughly 25% seen once. The CDR3 sequence is 15 residues long. CDR1 is SGHRS, CDR2 YFSETQ, per germline. V dropped 0 bases and J dropped 6; count of bases not matched to a gene: 8. The same sample was also studied in work on T cells expressing NK-cell markers. That paper adds: UMI-tagged 5'RACE template switching yielded the TCR beta cDNA.

V is TRBV5-1 and J is TRBJ2-7; 8 bases line up with TRBD1. This clonotype originated in a man aged 50 to 59 who received an inactivated influenza vaccine. Source: CD4+ T cells sorted from PBMCs, taken approximately 12 days after vaccination. The CDR3 coding sequence is TGCGCCAGCAGCTTGGGAGGACAGGGACGTCGCGAGCAGTACTTC. This gives the protein CASSLGGQGRREQYF.